The 10 T cell receptor beta chains given below trace back to one sample, sequenced in a study of blood T cells in healthy people across ages. With a J-beta primer mix and a sample-barcoded 5' primer, a second PCR ran roughly 6 to 12 cycles. TCRdb processed the 5' RACE reads anew with MiXCR; each CDR3 protein has one entry. The sample includes almost 800,000 distinct CDR3 sequences, roughly 60% seen only once; the top ten take over 20%. Sequencing was done on a sample of blood. The receptors were sampled from a man between 25 and 39 years old in good health.

This clonotype was picked up a small number of times. V is TRBV7-9 and J is TRBJ2-1; no firm D call. The length of the CDR3 is 13 residues. Deletions cut 5 bases from V and 9 bases from J, with 14 bases between. Germline CDR1 SEHNR, CDR2 FQNEAQ (reference sequence). In DNA form, the CDR3 reads TGTGCCAGCAGCCCCTATCCCCTAGGTGAGCAGTTCTTC. It is translated as CASSPYPLGEQFF.

This clonotype was found a few times. V usage is TRBV29-1 and J usage is TRBJ2-1, with 16 positions matching TRBD2. The V segment lost 1 base and the J segment 0 bases; nucleotides outside the gene matches: 3. Looked up from germline, CDR1 is SQVTM and CDR2 is ANQGSEA. The CDR3 consists of 18 residues. For the CDR3, the DNA is TGCAGCGTTGAAGGGGGACTAGCGGGAGGGAGCTCCTACAATGAGCAGTTCTTC. It codes for CSVEGGLAGGSSYNEQFF.

Concerning this clonotype: Germline and junction disagree at one end, which may indicate a read error. The chain employs TRBV27 and TRBJ1-6; D perhaps matches TRBD1 (5 bases). This CDR3 region has 14 residues. CDR1 is MNHEY and CDR2 is SMNVEV in the germline V gene (reference sequence). CDR3 in DNA: TGTGCCAGCAGTTCGGGACGGTATGGTTCACCCCTCCGCTTT. Protein sequence: CASSSGRYGSPLRF.

The chain uses TRBV20-1 and TRBJ2-1, with 11 bases aligning to TRBD2. The trim removed 1 base at V and 3 bases at J, leaving 17 bases unmatched. Germline lookup yields CDR1 DFQATT and CDR2 SNEGSKA (reference sequence). CDR3 length: 20 amino acids. The CDR3 reads CSARGHNPGLADARYNEQFF. In DNA, the CDR3 is TGCAGTGCTAGAGGGCACAACCCGGGACTAGCGGACGCTCGCTACAATGAGCAGTTCTTC.

The chain joins TRBV25-1 to TRBJ2-5; tentative D call: TRBD1 (5 bases). Germline V CDR1 and CDR2: MGHDK, SYGVNS. CDR3 size: 13 residues. The ends were cut back, 5 bases at V and 5 bases at J, with 12 bases in the middle. DNA for the CDR3: TGTGCCAGCAGTCCTGGGGCGAGCGAGACCCAGTACTTC. This encodes CASSPGASETQYF.

This clonotype was seen a handful of times. V is TRBV7-2 and J is TRBJ2-5; a weak D match, TRBD1 (6 bases). Gene TRBJ2-7 matches the end of the DNA better, so the J call may be wrong. The CDR3 totals 15 residues. Germline V gives CDR1 SGHTA, CDR2 FQGNSA. The CDR3 spells CASSLFPRGSSEQYF. The CDR3 DNA is TGTGCCAGCAGCTTATTCCCCAGGGGTAGTTCCGAGCAGTACTTC.

The chain carries TRBV10-3 and TRBJ2-6, with D possibly being TRBD1 (5 bases). V was clipped by 6 bases and J by 4 bases, with 10 bases between them. This CDR3 is built from 14 residues. Per the germline V gene, CDR1 is ENHRY and CDR2 is SYGVKD. The CDR3 DNA follows: TGTGCCATCAGCCCGACAGAAGGGGCCAACGTCCTGACTTTC. The encoded protein is CAISPTEGANVLTF.

The V call is TRBV9, the J call TRBJ1-2, with D perhaps TRBD1 (5 bases). Germline V CDR1 and CDR2: SGDLS, YYNGEE. This CDR3 has 18 amino acids. V shed 0 bases and J shed 3 bases, with 21 bases lying between them. The CDR3 reads CASSVDPGSTKLDYGYTF. The CDR3 bases are TGTGCCAGCAGCGTAGACCCAGGGAGCACCAAGTTGGACTATGGCTACACCTTC.

The V gene is TRBV20-1, the J gene TRBJ2-5, with 11 bases identical to TRBD2. V was clipped by 7 bases and J by 2 bases; unmatched bases: 3. CDR1 and CDR2 (germline): DFQATT, SNEGSKA (reference sequence). This CDR3 comprises 13 residues. This chain's CDR3 is CSGTSGLQETQYF. CDR3 coding DNA: TGCAGTGGGACTAGCGGGCTGCAAGAGACCCAGTACTTC.

This chain connects TRBV6-2 or TRBV6-3 to TRBJ1-2; D uncertain. CDR3 length: 14 residues. V dropped 5 bases and J dropped 2 bases, with 12 bases sitting between them. The germline V gene encodes CDR1 MNHEY and CDR2 SVGEGT. DNA of the CDR3: TGTGCCAGCAGTCCGACTATGATGAACTATGGCTACACCTTC. This gives the protein CASSPTMMNYGYTF.